This TCR beta chain was retrieved from a study of T cell changes during pregnancy in multiple sclerosis. Produced via immunoSEQ multiplex PCR; TCRdb's table is partial and in-frame only. This table has roughly 70,000 clones, 75% to 90% appearing once. The CDR3 extends over 15 amino acids. V was clipped by 6 bases and J by 5 bases; unmatched bases: 10. Germline CDR1 reads MNHNY; CDR2 reads SVGAGI (reference sequence). The sample was peripheral blood, taken before pregnancy. This clonotype was sampled from a female donor with multiple sclerosis, enrolled in a pregnancy study. The chain couples TRBV6-6 to TRBJ1-3; 7 bases fit TRBD1. CDR3 protein: CASRPSRQGRNTIYF. The CDR3 DNA reads TGTGCCAGCAGGCCTTCGCGACAGGGCCGAAACACCATATATTTT.